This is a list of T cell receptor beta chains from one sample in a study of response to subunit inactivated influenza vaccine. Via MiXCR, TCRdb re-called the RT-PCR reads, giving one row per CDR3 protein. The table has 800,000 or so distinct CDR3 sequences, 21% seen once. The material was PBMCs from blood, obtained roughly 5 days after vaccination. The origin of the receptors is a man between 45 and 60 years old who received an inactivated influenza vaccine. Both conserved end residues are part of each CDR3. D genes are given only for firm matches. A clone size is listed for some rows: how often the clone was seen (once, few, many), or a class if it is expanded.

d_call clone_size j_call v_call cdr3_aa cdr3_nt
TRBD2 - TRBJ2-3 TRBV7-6 CASSMGTSGTTDTQYF TGTGCCAGCAGCATGGGGACTAGCGGAACCACAGATACGCAGTATTTT
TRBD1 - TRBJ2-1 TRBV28 CAGQGAGYNEQFF TGTGCCGGCCAGGGGGCGGGCTACAATGAGCAGTTCTTC
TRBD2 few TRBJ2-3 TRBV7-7 CASSRRPGLAGAPSTDTQYF TGTGCTAGCAGCCGACGTCCGGGACTAGCGGGGGCCCCGAGCACAGATACGCAGTATTTT
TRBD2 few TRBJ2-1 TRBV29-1 CSVGPPGLAGAEQFF TGCAGCGTTGGGCCCCCGGGGCTAGCGGGAGCTGAGCAGTTCTTC
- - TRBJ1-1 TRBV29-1 CSADAQGREATEAFF TGCAGCGCCGATGCACAGGGCAGGGAGGCCACTGAAGCTTTCTTT
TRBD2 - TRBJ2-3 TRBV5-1 CASSPLSGGRDTQYF TGCGCCAGCAGCCCCCTTAGCGGGGGACGTGATACGCAGTATTTT
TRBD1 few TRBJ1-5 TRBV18 CASSPGQGMFFGNQPQHF TGTGCCAGCTCACCGGGACAGGGCATGTTTTTCGGCAATCAGCCCCAGCATTTT
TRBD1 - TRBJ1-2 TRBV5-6 CASSFQDRGYGYTF TGTGCCAGCAGCTTCCAGGACAGGGGATATGGCTACACCTTC
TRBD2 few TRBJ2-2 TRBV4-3 CASSQALGRGRNTGELFF TGCGCCAGCAGCCAAGCCCTAGGCCGCGGGAGAAACACCGGGGAGCTGTTTTTT
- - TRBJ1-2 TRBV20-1 CSAWAGQSSNYGYTF TGCAGTGCGTGGGCCGGACAGTCAAGTAACTATGGCTACACCTTC
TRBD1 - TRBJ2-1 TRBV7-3 CASSKQGARYNEQFF TGTGCCAGCAGCAAACAGGGGGCGCGATACAATGAGCAGTTCTTC
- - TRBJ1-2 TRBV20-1 CSARMDRNYGYTF TGCAGTGCTAGGATGGACCGAAACTATGGCTACACCTTC
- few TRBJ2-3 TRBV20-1 CSARDWLGADTQYF TGCAGTGCTAGAGATTGGCTAGGGGCAGATACGCAGTATTTT
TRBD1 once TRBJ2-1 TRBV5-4 CASSFLQGNNEQFF TGTGCCAGCAGCTTCTTACAGGGGAACAATGAGCAGTTCTTC
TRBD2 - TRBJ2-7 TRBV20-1 CSATHRTSGYEQYF TGCAGTGCTACACATAGGACTAGCGGGTACGAGCAGTACTTC
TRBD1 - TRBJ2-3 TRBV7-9 CASSTGQGLTDTQYF TGTGCCAGCAGCACGGGACAGGGGTTGACAGATACGCAGTATTTT
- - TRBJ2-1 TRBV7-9 CASSVMSRNEQFF TGTGCCAGCAGCGTTATGAGTAGGAATGAGCAGTTCTTC
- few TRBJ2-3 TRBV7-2 CASSGRGVPSTDTQYF TGTGCCAGCAGTGGCAGGGGGGTCCCTAGCACAGATACGCAGTATTTT
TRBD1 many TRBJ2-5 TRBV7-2 CASSWDRGETQYF TGTGCCAGCAGTTGGGACAGGGGAGAGACCCAGTACTTC
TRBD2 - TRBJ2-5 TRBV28 CASRGTSGRALETQYF TGTGCCAGCAGAGGGACTAGCGGGAGGGCCTTGGAGACCCAGTACTTC
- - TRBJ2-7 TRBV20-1 CSAREAGRHEQYF TGCAGTGCTAGAGAAGCCGGTCGCCACGAGCAGTACTTC
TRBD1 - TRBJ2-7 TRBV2 CASDMDRREQYF TGTGCCAGTGACATGGACAGGCGCGAGCAGTACTTC
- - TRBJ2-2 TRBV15 CATSRVPRELFF TGTGCCACCAGCAGAGTCCCGAGGGAGCTGTTTTTT
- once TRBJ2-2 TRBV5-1 CASSLTWGTGELFF TGCGCCAGCAGCTTGACTTGGGGCACCGGGGAGCTGTTTTTT
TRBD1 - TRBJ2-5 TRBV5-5 CATTLDRSRETQYF TGTGCCACCACTCTGGACAGGTCCCGAGAGACCCAGTACTTC
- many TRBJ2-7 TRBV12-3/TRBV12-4 CASSLYGSYEQYF TGTGCCAGCAGTTTATACGGGTCCTACGAGCAGTACTTC
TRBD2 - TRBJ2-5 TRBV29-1 CSVRTSGSYQETQYF TGCAGCGTCCGAACTAGCGGATCGTACCAAGAGACCCAGTACTTC
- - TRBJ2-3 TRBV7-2 CASSLGPQFADTQYF TGTGCCAGCAGCTTAGGGCCACAATTCGCAGATACGCAGTATTTT
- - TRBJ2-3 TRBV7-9 CASSPRTYSSTDTQYF TGTGCCAGCAGCCCCCGGACATACTCTAGCACAGATACGCAGTATTTT
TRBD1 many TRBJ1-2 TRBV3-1 CASSLMTGTHGYTF TGTGCCAGCAGCCTAATGACAGGGACCCATGGCTACACCTTC
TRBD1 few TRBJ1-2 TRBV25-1 CASSFGTGEGGYTF TGTGCCAGCAGTTTCGGGACAGGGGAGGGTGGCTACACCTTC
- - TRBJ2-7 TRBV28 CASMAEPTYEQYF TGTGCCAGCATGGCGGAGCCGACCTACGAGCAGTACTTC
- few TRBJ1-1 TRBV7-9 CASSPVGLEAFF TGTGCCAGCAGCCCGGTTGGGCTTGAAGCTTTCTTT
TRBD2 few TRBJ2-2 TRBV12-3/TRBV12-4 CASSLSRLAGGPGELFF TGTGCCAGCAGTTTGAGTCGCCTAGCGGGAGGGCCGGGGGAGCTGTTTTTT
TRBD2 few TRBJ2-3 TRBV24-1 CATSGFVAGGVSTDTQYF TGTGCCACCAGTGGCTTCGTAGCGGGAGGGGTGTCTACGGATACGCAGTATTTT
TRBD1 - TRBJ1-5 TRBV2 CASRPLTGANQPQHF TGTGCCAGCAGACCTTTGACAGGGGCCAATCAGCCCCAGCATTTT
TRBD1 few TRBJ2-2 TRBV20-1 CSASRDSEELFF TGCAGTGCTAGCCGGGACAGTGAGGAGCTGTTTTTT
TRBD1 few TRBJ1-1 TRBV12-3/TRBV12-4 CASSSRDRGREAEAFF TGTGCCAGCAGTTCCCGGGACAGGGGGCGCGAGGCTGAAGCTTTCTTT
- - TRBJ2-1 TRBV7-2 CASSLGDGLAYNEQFF TGTGCCAGCAGCTTAGGTGACGGACTTGCCTACAATGAGCAGTTCTTC
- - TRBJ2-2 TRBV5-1 CASRETGLNTGELFF TGCGCCAGTAGAGAGACAGGATTGAACACCGGGGAGCTGTTTTTT
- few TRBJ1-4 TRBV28 CASSQPTAATNEKLFF TGTGCCAGCAGTCAACCGACAGCTGCAACTAATGAAAAACTGTTTTTT
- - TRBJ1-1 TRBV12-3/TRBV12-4 CASRRGGDMNTEAFF TGTGCCAGCAGGAGGGGAGGGGATATGAACACTGAAGCTTTCTTT
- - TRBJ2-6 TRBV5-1 CASSGGYSGANVLTF TGCGCCAGCAGCGGGGGGTACTCTGGGGCCAACGTCCTGACTTTC
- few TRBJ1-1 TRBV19 CASTTWQPNTEAFF TGTGCCAGTACCACTTGGCAACCGAACACTGAAGCTTTCTTT
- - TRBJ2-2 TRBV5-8 CASSLAVQGLTGELFF TGTGCCAGCAGCTTGGCGGTACAGGGTTTGACCGGGGAGCTGTTTTTT
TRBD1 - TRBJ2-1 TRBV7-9 CASSFAGGAATEQFF TGTGCCAGCAGCTTCGCAGGGGGCGCCGCCACTGAGCAGTTCTTC
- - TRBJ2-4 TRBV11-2 CASSYGDIQYF TGTGCCAGCAGCTACGGCGACATTCAGTACTTC
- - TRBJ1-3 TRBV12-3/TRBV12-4 CASNRVDGNTIYF TGTGCCAGCAACAGGGTGGACGGAAACACCATATATTTT
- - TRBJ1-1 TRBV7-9 CASSFWGGKDEAFF TGTGCCAGCAGCTTTTGGGGCGGGAAGGATGAAGCTTTCTTT
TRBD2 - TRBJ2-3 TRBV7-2 CASSLARLAGGADTQYF TGTGCCAGCAGCTTAGCTCGACTAGCGGGGGGGGCAGATACGCAGTATTTT
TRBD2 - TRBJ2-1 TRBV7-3 CASSLGGTRFYNEQFF TGTGCCAGCAGCTTAGGAGGGACTAGATTCTACAATGAGCAGTTCTTC
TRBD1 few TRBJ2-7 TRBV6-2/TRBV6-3 CASSLIQGAFGEQYF TGTGCCAGCAGTTTGATACAGGGGGCGTTCGGCGAGCAGTACTTC
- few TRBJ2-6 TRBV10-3 CAISDRGANVLTF TGTGCCATCAGTGATCGTGGGGCCAACGTCCTGACTTTC